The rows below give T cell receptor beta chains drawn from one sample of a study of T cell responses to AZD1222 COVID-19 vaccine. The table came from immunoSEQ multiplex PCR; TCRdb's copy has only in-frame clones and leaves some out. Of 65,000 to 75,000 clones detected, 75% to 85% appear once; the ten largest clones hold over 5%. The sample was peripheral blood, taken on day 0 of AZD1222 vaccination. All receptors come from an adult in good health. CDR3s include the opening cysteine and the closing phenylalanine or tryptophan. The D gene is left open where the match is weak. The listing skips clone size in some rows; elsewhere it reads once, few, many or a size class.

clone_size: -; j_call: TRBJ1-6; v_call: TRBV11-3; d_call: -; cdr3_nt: TGTGCCAGCAGCCCCGGCGTTCGTATGCAGGGCAATTCACCCCTCCACTTT; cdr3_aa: CASSPGVRMQGNSPLHF
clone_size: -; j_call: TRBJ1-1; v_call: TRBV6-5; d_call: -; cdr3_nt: TGTGCCAGCAGACCCAAGGCCTCGAACACTGAAGCTTTCTTT; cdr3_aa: CASRPKASNTEAFF
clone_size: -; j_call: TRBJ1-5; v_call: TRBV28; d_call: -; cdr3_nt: TGTGCCAGCAGTTTATATCAGGGGTTGGATCAGCCCCAGCATTTT; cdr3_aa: CASSLYQGLDQPQHF
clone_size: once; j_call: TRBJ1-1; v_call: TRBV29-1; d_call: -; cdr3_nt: TGCAGCGTTCGGGCTGGGGACACTGAAGCTTTCTTT; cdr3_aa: CSVRAGDTEAFF
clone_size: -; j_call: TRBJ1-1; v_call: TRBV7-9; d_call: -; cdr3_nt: TGTGCCAGCAGCCCGGTAGGAGGCACTGAAGCTTTCTTT; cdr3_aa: CASSPVGGTEAFF
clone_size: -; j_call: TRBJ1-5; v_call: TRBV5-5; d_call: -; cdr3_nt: TGTGCCAGCAGCCCTCTCTCTGACGGCAATCAGCCCCAGCATTTT; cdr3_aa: CASSPLSDGNQPQHF
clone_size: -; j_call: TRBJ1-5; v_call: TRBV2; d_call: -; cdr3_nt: TGTGCCAGCAGTGCGCGGACACCTGACAATCAGCCCCAGCATTTT; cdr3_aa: CASSARTPDNQPQHF
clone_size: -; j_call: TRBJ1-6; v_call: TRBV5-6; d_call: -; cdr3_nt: TGTGCCAGCACACATGGGATTACCTATAATTCACCCCTCCACTTT; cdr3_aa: CASTHGITYNSPLHF
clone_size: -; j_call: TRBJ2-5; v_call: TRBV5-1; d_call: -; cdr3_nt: TGCGCCAGCAGCTCATCTGCCAGCAAAGAGACCCAGTACTTC; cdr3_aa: CASSSSASKETQYF
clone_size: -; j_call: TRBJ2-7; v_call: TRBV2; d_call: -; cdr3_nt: TGTGCCAGCAGTGGGTCCTACGAGCAGTACTTC; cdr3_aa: CASSGSYEQYF
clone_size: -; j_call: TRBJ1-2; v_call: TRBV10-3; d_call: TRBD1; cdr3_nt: TGTGCCATCAGTGTAGTTACAGGGGAAAGTGGCTACACCTTC; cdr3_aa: CAISVVTGESGYTF
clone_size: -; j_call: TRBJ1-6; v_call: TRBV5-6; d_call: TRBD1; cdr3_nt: TGTGCCAGCAGGCCCGGGACAGGGGAATCACCCCTCCACTTT; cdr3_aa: CASRPGTGESPLHF
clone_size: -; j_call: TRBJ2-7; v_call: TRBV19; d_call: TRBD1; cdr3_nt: TGTGCCAGTAGTCTGGGGGACAGCTCCTACGAGCAGTACTTC; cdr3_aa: CASSLGDSSYEQYF
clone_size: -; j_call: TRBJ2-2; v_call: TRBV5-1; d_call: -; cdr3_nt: TGCGCCAGCAGCGAAACGCGGGGGGAGCTGTTTTTT; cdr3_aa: CASSETRGELFF
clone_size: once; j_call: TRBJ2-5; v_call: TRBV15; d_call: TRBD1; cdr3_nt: TGTGCCACCAGCAGAGGTGCCGGGACAGGGGGAGTGGAGACCCAGTACTTC; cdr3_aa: CATSRGAGTGGVETQYF
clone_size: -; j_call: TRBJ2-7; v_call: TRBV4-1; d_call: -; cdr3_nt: TGCGCCAGCAGCCTCCGGACTGATTCCTACGAGCAGTACTTC; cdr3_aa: CASSLRTDSYEQYF
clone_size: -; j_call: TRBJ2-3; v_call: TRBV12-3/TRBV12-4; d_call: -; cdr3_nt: TGTGCCAGCAGCCCCCAAGGAACGACGCAGTATTTT; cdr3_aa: CASSPQGTTQYF
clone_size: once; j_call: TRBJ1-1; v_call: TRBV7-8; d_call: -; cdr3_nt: TGTGCCAGCACCCTATCGGGGATTGGTACTGAAGCTTTCTTT; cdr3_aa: CASTLSGIGTEAFF
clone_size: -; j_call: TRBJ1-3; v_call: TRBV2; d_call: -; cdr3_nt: TGTGCCAGCAGTGAAGGCAGGACCGGAAACACCATATATTTT; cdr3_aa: CASSEGRTGNTIYF
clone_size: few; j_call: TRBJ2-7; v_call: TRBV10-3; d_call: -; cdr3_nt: TGTGCCATCAGGAGCACCACTAACCCCTACGAGCAGTACTTC; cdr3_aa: CAIRSTTNPYEQYF
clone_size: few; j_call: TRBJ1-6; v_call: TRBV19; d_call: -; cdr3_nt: TGTGCCAGTAGGAGGGGAGCGGACTATAATTCACCCCTCCACTTT; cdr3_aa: CASRRGADYNSPLHF
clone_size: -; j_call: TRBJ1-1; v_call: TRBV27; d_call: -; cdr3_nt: TGTGCCAGCAGTTTAGAGGGAATGAACACTGAAGCTTTCTTT; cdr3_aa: CASSLEGMNTEAFF
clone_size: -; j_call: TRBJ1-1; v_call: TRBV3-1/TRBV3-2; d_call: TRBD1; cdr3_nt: TGTGCCAGCAGCCAAGGGACTGAAGGGGGCCGCACTTTCTTT; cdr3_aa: CASSQGTEGGRTFF
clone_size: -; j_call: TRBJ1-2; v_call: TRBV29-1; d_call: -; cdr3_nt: TGCAGCGTTGGGGTTGGGTATGGCTACACCTTC; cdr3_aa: CSVGVGYGYTF
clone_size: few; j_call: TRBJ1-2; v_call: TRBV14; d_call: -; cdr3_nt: TGTGCCAGCAGGCGGACAGCCGATCGGGGGGGCTACACCTTC; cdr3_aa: CASRRTADRGGYTF
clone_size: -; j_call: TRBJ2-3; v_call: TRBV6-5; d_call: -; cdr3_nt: TGTGCCAGCAGTAACAAGGCTAGCACAGATACGCAGTATTTT; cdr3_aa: CASSNKASTDTQYF
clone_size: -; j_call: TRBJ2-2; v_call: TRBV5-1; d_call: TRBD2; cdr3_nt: TGCGCCAGCAGCTTTCGGGGGGATAACACCGGGGAGCTGTTTTTT; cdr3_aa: CASSFRGDNTGELFF